The rows below give T cell receptor beta chains drawn from one sample of a study of blood T cells in healthy people across ages. From the 5' RACE reads, TCRdb called clonotypes with MiXCR, one entry per CDR3 protein. The data hold over 750,000 distinct CDR3 sequences, with approximately 25% observed a single time. The same sample was also used in a study of T cells of mothers and their children.

The source material was blood. These TCRs come from a boy younger than 18 in good health. The CDR3 runs from the conserved cysteine through the conserved F or W.

v_gene | len | CDR3aa
TRBV20-1 | 15 | CSATTGVGSNEKLFF
TRBV29-1 | 13 | CSGSGTSFYEQFF
TRBV28 | 14 | CASSPPGAPYGYTF
TRBV6-1 | 13 | CASSEAPLQPQHF
TRBV4-1 | 18 | CASSQERVAGVPYNEQFF
TRBV6-5 | 13 | CASSYGIEETQYF
TRBV3-1 | 14 | CATSRTTNTGELFF
TRBV12-3/TRBV12-4 | 13 | CASSFGSGGTQYF
TRBV3-1 | 14 | CASSPLGSTDTQYF
TRBV9 | 18 | CASSAQAGGSASTDTQYF
TRBV20-1 | 14 | CSARGLDRGYEQYF
TRBV20-1 | 17 | CSARILGGENLYNEQFF
TRBV6-2/TRBV6-3 | 12 | CASRGDNSPLHF
TRBV11-3 | 15 | CANSLRRDTPGELFF
TRBV3-1 | 12 | CASSQPRGEQYF
TRBV6-5 | 16 | CASSYSEAGEVDTQYF
TRBV7-9 | 12 | CASSLDRNIQYF
TRBV9 | 13 | CASSATGRPEAFF
TRBV5-5 | 14 | CASWDSEINSPLHF
TRBV29-1 | 17 | CSVDEDYKSGYGETQYF
TRBV27 | 13 | CASSGTGPLGYTF
TRBV5-1 | 14 | CASSFDPGGTEAFF
TRBV3-1 | 16 | CASSQGGTGLEETQHF
TRBV5-1 | 13 | CASRLEGQGTQYF
TRBV6-5 | 16 | CASSYAVKQGWDGYTF
TRBV29-1 | 16 | CSVGWGQGGMNTEAFF
TRBV2 | 15 | CASSEVGSLSNEQFF
TRBV20-1 | 15 | CSAEDPGALTTEAFF
TRBV2 | 14 | CASSRWGGAETQYF
TRBV7-9 | 15 | CASTVPQGALAEQFF
TRBV24-1 | 15 | CATSSLGTSGNEQFF
TRBV28 | 16 | CASRPLAVAGGPGQFF
TRBV6-2/TRBV6-3 | 17 | CASSYSLEPSVQDIQYF
TRBV7-2 | 16 | CASSLVAGRSNQPQHF
TRBV11-2 | 14 | CASSQGTKQETQYF
TRBV27 | 13 | CASSFGTGEKLFF
TRBV11-1 | 13 | CASNSRPEETQYF
TRBV6-2/TRBV6-3 | 18 | CASSRTSGLSTSTDTQYF
TRBV6-1 | 14 | CASGDTPTRNEQFF
TRBV6-5 | 18 | CASSYGASGGVAKNIQYF
TRBV29-1 | 14 | CSAWTVQSDNEQFF
TRBV29-1 | 13 | CSYASGRWETQYF
TRBV28 | 14 | CASSLGRGREKLFF
TRBV7-2 | 13 | CASSRKQGTEAFF
TRBV7-9 | 15 | CASSPPLRGDLGAFF
TRBV29-1 | 13 | CSVVTSNPDTQYF
TRBV24-1 | 13 | CATSDLLQETQYF
TRBV7-2 | 14 | CASSSIDTDAEAFF
TRBV7-2 | 15 | CASSSSIVANEKLFF
TRBV29-1 | 15 | CSVDRRGSPGETQYF
TRBV12-5 | 11 | CASGSHETQYF
TRBV29-1 | 14 | CSVYRGSSYNEQFF
TRBV15 | 13 | CATSRGGWEPQHF